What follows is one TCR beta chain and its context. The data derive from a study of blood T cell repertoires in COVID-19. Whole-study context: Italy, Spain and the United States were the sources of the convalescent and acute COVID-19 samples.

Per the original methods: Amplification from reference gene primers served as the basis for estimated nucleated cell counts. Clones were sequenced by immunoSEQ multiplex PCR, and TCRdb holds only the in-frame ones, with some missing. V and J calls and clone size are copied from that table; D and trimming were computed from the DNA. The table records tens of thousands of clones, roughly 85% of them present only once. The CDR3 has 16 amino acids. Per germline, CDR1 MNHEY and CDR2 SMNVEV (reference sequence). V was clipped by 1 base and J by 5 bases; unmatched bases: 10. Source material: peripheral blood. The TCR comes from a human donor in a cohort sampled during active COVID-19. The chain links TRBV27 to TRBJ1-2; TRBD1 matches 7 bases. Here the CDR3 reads CASSLWSGTDSYGYTF. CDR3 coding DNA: TGTGCCAGCAGTTTATGGTCGGGGACAGACTCTTATGGCTACACCTTC.